This T cell receptor (beta chain) was identified during a study of ipilimumab plus nivolumab after autologous stem cell transplantation (dated by TCRdb to the early 2020s). In the study overall: Trial patients received a median of roughly 5 ipilimumab doses and about eight nivolumab doses. Included in the myeloma cohort were high-risk transplant-naive patients as well as patients relapsing within 3 years of a first autologous transplant. Patients with high-risk diffuse large B cell lymphoma, mature T cell lymphoma, or multiple myeloma undergoing autologous transplant were enrolled in the trial. The intent-to-treat population of the trial consisted of 30 to 35 patients. Results the study describes overall, beyond this receptor: The authors concluded that combined checkpoint inhibition appeared tolerable when used as consolidation after transplant. Per the authors, a biologic rationale for further study of the post-transplant checkpoint inhibition approach was offered by T cell receptor repertoire, regulatory T cell phenotype and gut microbiota profiles.

This clone was picked up a small number of times. Which antigen it targets is not known. The sample holds no much larger clone one base away, and base qualities are not on file. The CDR3 runs 14 amino acids, cysteine and phenylalanine included. The CDR3 DNA has 42 bases and is translated from base 1. Trimming removed 2 bases from V and 6 bases from J, leaving 11 bases between the germline ends. CDR1 and CDR2 (SNHLY, FYNNEI) derive from the germline V gene. Starting 14 to 28 days after the autologous transplant, patients began checkpoint therapy, which included ipilimumab at 1 mg/kg intravenously on day 1 of selected weeks. Patients received nivolumab at 3 mg/kg intravenously on day 1 of weeks 1, 4, 7, 10, and every two weeks through week 26. Combined checkpoint inhibition with ipilimumab and nivolumab as consolidation after autologous stem cell transplantation was tested in a Phase Ib clinical trial.

Library prep was done by the immunoSEQ multiplex PCR assay. What TCRdb holds here is the immuneACCESS table cut down to in-frame rearrangements. Part of the clones is not present; checked against another copy, under half of the missing clones reflect an unresolved V gene, and the others are unexplained. The sample table records a few thousand clones; approximately 76% of these occur just once. The ten biggest clones cover about a sixth of the sample. This clonotype was obtained from a male donor with multiple myeloma. Sequences were derived from PBMCs, sampled in a trial of ipilimumab plus nivolumab as post-transplant consolidation. This sequence uses TRBV2 and TRBJ1-5; TRBD1 could be the D gene, as 6 bases match. The DNA sequence is as follows: TGTGCCAGCAGTGAAAGTGGGGGCGGTCAGCCCCAGCATTTT. The resulting protein is CASSESGGGQPQHF.